This T cell receptor beta chain was obtained from a study of radiotherapy plus CTLA-4 blockade in lung cancer. Study-level findings and limits: Peripheral blood showed expansion of tumor-derived TCR clones after radiotherapy and ipilimumab. Response was reportedly best predicted by early blood T cell clone dynamics, with interferon-beta.

Comment on this clone: Its matching antigen is unknown.

Sequenced by immunoSEQ multiplex PCR; TCRdb stores in-frame clones only, minus some. The data show around 82,000 clones, around 78% seen once. This clonotype was obtained from a human donor with non-small cell lung cancer whose response to radiotherapy plus ipilimumab could not be evaluated. Some clones in this sample may be carry-over from other donors' samples. Source: peripheral blood, taken from a patient treated with radiotherapy plus ipilimumab.

The CDR3, as DNA: TGTGCCAGCTCACCAAGAACAGGGGAGGGCTACACCTTC. Protein: CASSPRTGEGYTF. The chain couples TRBV18 to TRBJ1-2, with 7 bases lining up with TRBD1. The CDR3 sequence is 13 residues long. Trimming removed 2 bases from V and 8 bases from J; junction bases left unmatched: 5. CDR1 is KGHSH and CDR2 is LQKENI in the germline V gene.